The sequence of this T cell receptor beta chain was determined in a study of blood T cell repertoires in COVID-19. Study summary: The origin of the acute and convalescent COVID-19 samples was the United States, Italy and Spain. PBMCs, B-cell-depleted T cells, or T cells were the source of the cDNA or gDNA that made up the material.

The participants were between roughly 18 and 89 years old and came from about two dozen US areas. Repertoires were generated with immunoSEQ multiplex PCR, while TCRdb's copy carries only in-frame clones and drops some. The table lists around 150,000 clones, under 90% of them singletons. Germline V gene lookup returns CDR1 SGHTA and CDR2 FQGTGA. The CDR3 has 16 amino acids. Germline trimming cut 5 bases from V and 1 base from J; bases unmatched to any gene: 6. The J gene is TRBJ2-1, the V gene TRBV7-3; 9 bases map to TRBD2. The sequence came from a man in his fifties who had recovered from COVID-19. The sequenced sample consisted of PBMCs or T cells enriched from blood (not recorded which). CDR3 residues: CASSKETSGSYNEQFF. The CDR3, as DNA: TGTGCCAGCAGCAAAGAGACTAGCGGATCCTACAATGAGCAGTTCTTC.